This T cell receptor (beta chain) was captured by sequencing in a study of blood T cell repertoires in COVID-19. The germline V gene encodes CDR1 SGHTA and CDR2 FQGNSA. The CDR3 consists of 14 residues. The V segment lost 4 bases and the J segment 3 bases; nucleotides outside the gene matches: 3. In the study's own analysis: Nucleated cell number was recorded as an estimate derived from reference gene primer amplification. Produced via immunoSEQ multiplex PCR; TCRdb's table is partial and in-frame only. That table gives V, J and clone size, and the DNA gave D and trimming. The repertoire holds about 100,000 clones, with approximately 92% as singletons.

The material sequenced was peripheral blood. The chain couples TRBV7-2 to TRBJ1-2, with 9 bases fitting TRBD1. The source is a man aged 45 to 65 with active COVID-19. This CDR3 reads CASSSDRGYYGYTF. The DNA for the CDR3 is TGTGCCAGCAGCTCGGACAGGGGATACTATGGCTACACCTTC.